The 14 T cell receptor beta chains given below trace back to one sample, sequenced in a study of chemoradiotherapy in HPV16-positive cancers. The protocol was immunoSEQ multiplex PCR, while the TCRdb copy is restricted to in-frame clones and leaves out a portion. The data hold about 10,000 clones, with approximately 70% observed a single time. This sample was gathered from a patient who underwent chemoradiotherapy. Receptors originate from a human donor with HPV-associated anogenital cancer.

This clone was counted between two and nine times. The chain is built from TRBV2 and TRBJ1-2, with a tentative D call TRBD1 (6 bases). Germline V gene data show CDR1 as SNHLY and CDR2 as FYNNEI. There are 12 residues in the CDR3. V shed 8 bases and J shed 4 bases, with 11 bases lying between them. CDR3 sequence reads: CASREGGYGYTF. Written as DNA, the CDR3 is TGTGCCAGCCGGGAAGGGGGCTATGGCTACACCTTC.

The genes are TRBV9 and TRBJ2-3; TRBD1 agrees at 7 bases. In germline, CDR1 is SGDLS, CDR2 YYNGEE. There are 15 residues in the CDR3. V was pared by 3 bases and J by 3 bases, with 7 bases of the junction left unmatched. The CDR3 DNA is TGTGCCAGCAGCGCAGGGGACAGTGGTACAGATACGCAGTATTTT. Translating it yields CASSAGDSGTDTQYF. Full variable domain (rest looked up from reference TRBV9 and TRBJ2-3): DSGVTQTPKHLITATGQRVTLRCSPRSGDLSVYWYQQSLDQGLQFLIQYYNGEERAKGNILERFSAQQFPDLHSELNLSSLELGDSALYFCASSAGDSGTDTQYFGPGTRLTVL.

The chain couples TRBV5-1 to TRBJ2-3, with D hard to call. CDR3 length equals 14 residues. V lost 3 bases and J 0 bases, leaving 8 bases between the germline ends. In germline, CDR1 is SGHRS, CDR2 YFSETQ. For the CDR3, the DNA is TGCGCCAGCAGCTCTGGACCAAGCACAGATACGCAGTATTTT. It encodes CASSSGPSTDTQYF.

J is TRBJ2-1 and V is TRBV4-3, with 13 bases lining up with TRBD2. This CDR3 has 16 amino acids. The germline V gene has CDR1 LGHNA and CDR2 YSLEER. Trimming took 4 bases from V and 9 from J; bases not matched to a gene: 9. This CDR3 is CASSPRGLAGLSEQFF. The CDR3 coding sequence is TGCGCCAGCAGCCCCAGGGGACTAGCGGGGTTGAGTGAGCAGTTCTTC.

This CDR3 reads CASSLRGPKLDEQFF. CDR3 coding DNA: TGTGCCAGCAGCCTCCGGGGGCCAAAGTTAGATGAGCAGTTCTTC. The V call is TRBV12-1, the J call TRBJ2-1. TRBV12-1 is tagged as a pseudogene. CDR3 length: 15 amino acids.

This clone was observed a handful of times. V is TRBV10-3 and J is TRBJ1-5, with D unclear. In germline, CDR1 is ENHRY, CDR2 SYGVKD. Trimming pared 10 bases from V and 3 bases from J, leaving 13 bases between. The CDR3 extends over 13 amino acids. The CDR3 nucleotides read TGTGCCACGACCGACACGACCAATCAGCCCCAGCATTTT. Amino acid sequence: CATTDTTNQPQHF.

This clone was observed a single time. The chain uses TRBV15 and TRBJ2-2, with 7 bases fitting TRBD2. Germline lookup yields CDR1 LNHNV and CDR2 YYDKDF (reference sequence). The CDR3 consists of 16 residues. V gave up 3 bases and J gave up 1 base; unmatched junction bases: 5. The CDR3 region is CATSRGGRGNTGELFF. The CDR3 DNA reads TGTGCCACCAGCAGGGGAGGGAGGGGGAACACCGGGGAGCTGTTTTTT.

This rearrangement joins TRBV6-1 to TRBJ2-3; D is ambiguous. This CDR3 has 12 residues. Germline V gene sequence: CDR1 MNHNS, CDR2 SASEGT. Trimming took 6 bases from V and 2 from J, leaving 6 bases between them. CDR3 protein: CASRTNTDTQYF. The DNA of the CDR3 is TGTGCCAGCAGGACGAACACAGATACGCAGTATTTT.

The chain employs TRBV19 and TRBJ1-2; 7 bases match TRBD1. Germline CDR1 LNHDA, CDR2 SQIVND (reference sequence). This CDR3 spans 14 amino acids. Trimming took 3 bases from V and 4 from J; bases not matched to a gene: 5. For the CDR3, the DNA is TGTGCCAGTAGTATTTCCGGACAGGTCTATGGCTACACCTTC. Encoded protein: CASSISGQVYGYTF.

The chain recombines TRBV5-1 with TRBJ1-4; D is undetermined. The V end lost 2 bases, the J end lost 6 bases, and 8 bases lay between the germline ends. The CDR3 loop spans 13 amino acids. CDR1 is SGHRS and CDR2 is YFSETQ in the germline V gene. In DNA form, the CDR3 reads TGCGCCAGCAGCTTCTCTGGGGATGAAAAACTGTTTTTT. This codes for CASSFSGDEKLFF.

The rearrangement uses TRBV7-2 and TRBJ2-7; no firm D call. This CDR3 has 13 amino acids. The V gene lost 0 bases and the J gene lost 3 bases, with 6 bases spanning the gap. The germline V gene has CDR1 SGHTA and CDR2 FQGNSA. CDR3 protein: CASSLAPGYEQYF. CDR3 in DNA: TGTGCCAGCAGCTTAGCTCCGGGCTACGAGCAGTACTTC.

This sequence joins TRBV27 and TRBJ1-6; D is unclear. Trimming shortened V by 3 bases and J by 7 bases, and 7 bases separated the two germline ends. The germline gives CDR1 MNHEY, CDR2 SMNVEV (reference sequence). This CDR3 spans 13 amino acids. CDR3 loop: CASSLGWNSPLHF. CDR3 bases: TGTGCCAGCAGTTTGGGATGGAATTCACCCCTCCACTTT.

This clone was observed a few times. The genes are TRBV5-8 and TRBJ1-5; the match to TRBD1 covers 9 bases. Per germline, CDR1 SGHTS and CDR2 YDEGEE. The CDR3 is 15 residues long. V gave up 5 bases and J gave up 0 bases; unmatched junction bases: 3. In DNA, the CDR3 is TGTGCCAGCAGGGACAGGGGACCTAGCAATCAGCCCCAGCATTTT. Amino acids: CASRDRGPSNQPQHF.

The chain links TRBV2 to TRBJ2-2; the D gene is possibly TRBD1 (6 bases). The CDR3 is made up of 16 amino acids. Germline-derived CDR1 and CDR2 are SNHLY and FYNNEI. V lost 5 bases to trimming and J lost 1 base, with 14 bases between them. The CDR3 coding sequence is TGTGCCAGCAGTATACAGGGTTCCAAGAACACCGGGGAGCTGTTTTTT. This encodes CASSIQGSKNTGELFF.